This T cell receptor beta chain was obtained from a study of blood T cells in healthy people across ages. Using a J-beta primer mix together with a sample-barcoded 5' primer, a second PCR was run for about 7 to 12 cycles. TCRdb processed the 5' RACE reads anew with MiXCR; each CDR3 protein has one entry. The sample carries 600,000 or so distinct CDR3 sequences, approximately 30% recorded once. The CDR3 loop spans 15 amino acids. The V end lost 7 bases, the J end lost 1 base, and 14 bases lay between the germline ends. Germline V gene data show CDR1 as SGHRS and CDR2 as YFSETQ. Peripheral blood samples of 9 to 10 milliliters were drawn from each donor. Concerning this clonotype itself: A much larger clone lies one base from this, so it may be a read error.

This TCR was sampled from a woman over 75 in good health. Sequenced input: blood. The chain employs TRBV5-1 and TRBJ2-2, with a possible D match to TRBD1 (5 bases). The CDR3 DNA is TGCGCCAGCGGCCAGTCTACAGGGAACACCGGGGAGCTGTTTTTT. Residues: CASGQSTGNTGELFF.